The rows below give T cell receptor beta chains drawn from one sample of a study of blood T cell repertoires in COVID-19. The assay was immunoSEQ multiplex PCR, and TCRdb's table has in-frame clones only and misses some. The sample carries approximately 400,000 clones, around 84% recorded once. Input material: peripheral blood. These receptors were taken from a human donor with acute or convalescent COVID-19. The donor label of this sample is uncertain. Both conserved end residues are trimmed from each CDR3. Fields, in order: J gene, V gene, CDR3 protein.

j_call: TRBJ1-1
v_call: TRBV19
cdr3_aa: ASGGRLNTEAF

j_call: TRBJ1-4
v_call: TRBV18
cdr3_aa: ASSRGTNEKLF

j_call: TRBJ2-1
v_call: TRBV11-2
cdr3_aa: ASSRRLAGGYNEQF

j_call: TRBJ2-1
v_call: TRBV11-2
cdr3_aa: ASNWDSPYNEQF

j_call: TRBJ1-5
v_call: TRBV29-1
cdr3_aa: SVGTGGSNQPQH

j_call: TRBJ2-7
v_call: TRBV27
cdr3_aa: ASNKGLAGGNEQY

j_call: TRBJ2-1
v_call: TRBV2
cdr3_aa: ASSPDRSGYNEQF

j_call: TRBJ1-5
v_call: TRBV2
cdr3_aa: ASSTGGRAQPQH

j_call: TRBJ1-6
v_call: TRBV7-9
cdr3_aa: ASSLVGQGASPLH

j_call: TRBJ1-2
v_call: TRBV10-2
cdr3_aa: ASSGKGNGYT

j_call: TRBJ2-1
v_call: TRBV21-1
cdr3_aa: ASSLSPNEQF

j_call: TRBJ1-2
v_call: TRBV6-1
cdr3_aa: ASSEVRGTYGYT

j_call: TRBJ1-1
v_call: TRBV6-1
cdr3_aa: ASSEPPGLRAF

j_call: TRBJ1-4
v_call: TRBV19
cdr3_aa: ASSIARGRSEKLF

j_call: TRBJ2-1
v_call: TRBV5-1
cdr3_aa: ASSSGRGAHNEQF

j_call: TRBJ2-2
v_call: TRBV5-1
cdr3_aa: ASSLAPDRGTGELF

j_call: TRBJ1-5
v_call: TRBV10-2
cdr3_aa: ASTGGLGQGRPQH

j_call: TRBJ1-3
v_call: TRBV3-1/TRBV3-2
cdr3_aa: ASSQEGSRGNTIY

j_call: TRBJ1-2
v_call: TRBV28
cdr3_aa: ASSLYQGRAYGYT

j_call: TRBJ2-7
v_call: TRBV11-3
cdr3_aa: ASSPGQPSYEQY

j_call: TRBJ1-2
v_call: TRBV27
cdr3_aa: ASSPIANYGYT

j_call: TRBJ2-1
v_call: TRBV6-6
cdr3_aa: ASSPSGLEAVEQF

j_call: TRBJ2-1
v_call: TRBV7-8
cdr3_aa: ASSFDRGRFNEQF

j_call: TRBJ1-4
v_call: TRBV19
cdr3_aa: ASSPRTGHATNEKLF

j_call: TRBJ1-2
v_call: TRBV4-1
cdr3_aa: ASSQGQVNLRRGGGYT

j_call: TRBJ2-1
v_call: TRBV5-1
cdr3_aa: ASSLFQGSYNEQF

j_call: TRBJ2-2
v_call: TRBV11-3
cdr3_aa: ASSPTGTGELF

j_call: TRBJ2-1
v_call: TRBV11-2
cdr3_aa: ASSSGLAGGQDEQF

j_call: TRBJ1-2
v_call: TRBV11-2
cdr3_aa: ASSLGHHRYGYT

j_call: TRBJ1-5
v_call: TRBV28
cdr3_aa: ASSFGLAQPQH

j_call: TRBJ2-7
v_call: TRBV27
cdr3_aa: ASSLGKDRGISYEQY

j_call: TRBJ2-1
v_call: TRBV29-1
cdr3_aa: SAHPPQYRSGTANNEQF

j_call: TRBJ2-3
v_call: TRBV5-1
cdr3_aa: ASSLGQGGSTDTQY

j_call: TRBJ2-2
v_call: TRBV3-1/TRBV3-2
cdr3_aa: ASRLTSPGELF

j_call: TRBJ2-2
v_call: TRBV11-3
cdr3_aa: ASSFGLAGGSGELF

j_call: TRBJ1-2
v_call: TRBV4-2
cdr3_aa: VSSQGRGNSGYT

j_call: TRBJ1-1
v_call: TRBV19
cdr3_aa: ASSATRWRDWIAEAF

j_call: TRBJ2-5
v_call: TRBV6-2/TRBV6-3
cdr3_aa: ASSAAETQY

j_call: TRBJ2-6
v_call: TRBV2
cdr3_aa: ASIGDREWTTGANVLT

j_call: TRBJ1-4
v_call: TRBV18
cdr3_aa: ASSQQTAPNEKLF